The TCR beta chain under discussion was sequenced for a study of T cell responses to AZD1222 COVID-19 vaccine. General study results and limits: A mostly white British donor set with more females was recruited, and clonal diversity was possibly underestimated. Spike-specific TCR breadth and depth went up after people got two AZD1222 doses. At baseline, seropositivity was found in only a handful of AZD1222 recipients.

This clone occurred once. The antigen is undetermined. Both about-4-week and about-12-week second-dose recipients were combined. Profiling relied on immunoSEQ multiplex PCR, and the TCRdb table lists in-frame clones only, not all of them. The sample yields about 140,000 clones, around 91% seen once. Per germline, CDR1 SQVTM and CDR2 ANQGSEA. The V end lost 6 bases, the J end lost 7 bases, and 18 bases lay between the germline ends. The CDR3 runs 13 residues. The TCR was taken from an adult who received the AZD1222 COVID-19 vaccine. The chain employs TRBV29-1 and TRBJ1-2; D is unclear. This specimen was peripheral blood, taken 28 days after the second AZD1222 dose. DNA of the CDR3: TGCAGCGTCCAGATCAGCCAAAGGGCTGGCTACACCTTC. It encodes CSVQISQRAGYTF.